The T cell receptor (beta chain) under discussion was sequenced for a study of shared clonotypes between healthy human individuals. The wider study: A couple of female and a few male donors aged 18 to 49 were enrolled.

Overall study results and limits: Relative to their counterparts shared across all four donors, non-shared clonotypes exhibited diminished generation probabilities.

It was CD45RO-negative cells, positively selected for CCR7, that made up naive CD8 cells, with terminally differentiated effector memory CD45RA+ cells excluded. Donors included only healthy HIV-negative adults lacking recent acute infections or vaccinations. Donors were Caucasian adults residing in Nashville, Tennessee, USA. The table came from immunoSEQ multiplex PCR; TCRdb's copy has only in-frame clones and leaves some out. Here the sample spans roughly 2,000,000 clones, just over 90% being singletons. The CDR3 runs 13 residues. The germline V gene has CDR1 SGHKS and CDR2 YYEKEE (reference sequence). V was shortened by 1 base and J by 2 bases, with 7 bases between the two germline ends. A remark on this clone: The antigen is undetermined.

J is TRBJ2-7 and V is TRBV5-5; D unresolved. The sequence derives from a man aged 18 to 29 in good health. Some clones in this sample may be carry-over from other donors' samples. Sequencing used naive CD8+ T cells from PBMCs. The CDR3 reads CASSLHSTYEQYF. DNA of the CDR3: TGTGCCAGCAGCTTGCACAGCACCTACGAGCAGTACTTC.